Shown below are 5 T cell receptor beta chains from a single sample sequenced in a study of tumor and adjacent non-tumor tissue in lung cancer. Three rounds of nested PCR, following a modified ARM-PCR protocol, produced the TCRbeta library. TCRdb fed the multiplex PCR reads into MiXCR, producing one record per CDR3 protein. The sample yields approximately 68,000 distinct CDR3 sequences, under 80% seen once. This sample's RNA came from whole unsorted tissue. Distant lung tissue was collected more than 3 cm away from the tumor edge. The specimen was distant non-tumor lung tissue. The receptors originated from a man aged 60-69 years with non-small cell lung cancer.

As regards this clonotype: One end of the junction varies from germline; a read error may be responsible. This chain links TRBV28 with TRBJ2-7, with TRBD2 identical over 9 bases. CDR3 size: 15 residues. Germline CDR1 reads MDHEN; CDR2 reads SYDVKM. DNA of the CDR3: TGTGTCAGCAGTTCGGTCCTAGCGGGGCGGAGAGAGCAGTACTTC. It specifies CVSSSVLAGRREQYF.

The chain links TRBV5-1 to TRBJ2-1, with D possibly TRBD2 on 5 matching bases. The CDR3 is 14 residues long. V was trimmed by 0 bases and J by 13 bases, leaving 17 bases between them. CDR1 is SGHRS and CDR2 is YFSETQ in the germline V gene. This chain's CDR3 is CASSLGSGPSGQFF. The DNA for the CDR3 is TGCGCCAGCAGCTTGGGGAGCGGACCCAGTGGACAGTTCTTC.

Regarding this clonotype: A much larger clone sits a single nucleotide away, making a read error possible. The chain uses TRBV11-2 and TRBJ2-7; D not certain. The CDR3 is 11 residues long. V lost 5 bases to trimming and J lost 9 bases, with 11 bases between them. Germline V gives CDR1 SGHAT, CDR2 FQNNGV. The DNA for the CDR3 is TGTGCCAGCAGCCACCAGGACGTGCAGTACTTC. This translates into CASSHQDVQYF. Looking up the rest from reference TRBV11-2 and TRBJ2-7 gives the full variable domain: EAGVAQSPRYKIIEKRQSVAFWCNPISGHATLYWYQQILGQGPKLLIQFQNNGVVDDSQLPKDRFSAERLKGVDSTLKIQPAKLEDSAVYLCASSHQDVQYFGPGTRLTVT.

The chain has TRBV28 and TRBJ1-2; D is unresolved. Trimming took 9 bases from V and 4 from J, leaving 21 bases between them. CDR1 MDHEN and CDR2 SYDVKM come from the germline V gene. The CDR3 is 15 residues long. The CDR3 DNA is TGTGCCAGGAATTATGGAGCCGGGGTTTTCTATGGCTACACCTTC. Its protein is CARNYGAGVFYGYTF.

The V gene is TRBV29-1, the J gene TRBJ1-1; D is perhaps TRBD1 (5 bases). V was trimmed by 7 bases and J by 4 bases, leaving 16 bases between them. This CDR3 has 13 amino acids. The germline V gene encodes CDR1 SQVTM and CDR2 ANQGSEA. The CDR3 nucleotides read TGCAGCGGATCAGTTGCGAGGGGCACTGAAGCTTTCTTT. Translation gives CSGSVARGTEAFF. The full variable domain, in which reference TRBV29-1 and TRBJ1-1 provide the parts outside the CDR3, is SAVISQKPSRDICQRGTSLTIQCQVDSQVTMMFWYRQQPGQSLTLIATANQGSEATYESGFVIDKFPISRPNLTFSTLTVSNMSPEDSSIYLCSGSVARGTEAFFGQGTRLTVV.